Detailed here is one T cell receptor beta chain. This sample is part of a study of blood T cell repertoires in COVID-19. Turning to the study itself: T cells, B-cell-depleted T cells, or PBMCs supplied cDNA or gDNA.

As processed by the authors: Estimates of nucleated cell counts were drawn from the amplification of reference gene primers. TCRdb keeps only in-frame clones here, not all; method: immunoSEQ multiplex PCR. V and J calls plus clone size are reproduced from that table; the DNA served to infer D and trimming. The sample lists tens of thousands of clones, approximately 90% seen once, with under 3% in the top ten. V was clipped by 8 bases and J by 10 bases; unmatched bases: 7. CDR1 and CDR2 from the germline V gene are SGDLS and YYNGEE. This CDR3 region has 12 residues. The sequenced material came from peripheral blood. This clonotype was obtained from a woman between 50 and 59 years old with active or convalescent COVID-19. The rearrangement joins TRBV9 to TRBJ2-1; 9 bases align to TRBD2. The CDR3 is CASASGALEQFF. The CDR3 DNA follows: TGTGCCAGTGCTAGCGGGGCCTTGGAGCAGTTCTTC.